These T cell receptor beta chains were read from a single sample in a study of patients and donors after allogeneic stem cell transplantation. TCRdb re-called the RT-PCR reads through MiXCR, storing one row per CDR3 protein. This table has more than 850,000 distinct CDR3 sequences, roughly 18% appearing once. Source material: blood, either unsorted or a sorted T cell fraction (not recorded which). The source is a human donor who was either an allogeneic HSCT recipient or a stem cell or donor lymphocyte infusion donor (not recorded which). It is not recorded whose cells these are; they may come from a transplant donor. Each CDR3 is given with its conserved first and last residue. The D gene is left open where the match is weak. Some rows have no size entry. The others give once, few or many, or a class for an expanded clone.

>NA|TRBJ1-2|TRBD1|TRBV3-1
TGTGCCAGCAGCGAAAGGGGACAGGGGGTCTATGGCTACACCTTC
CASSERGQGVYGYTF
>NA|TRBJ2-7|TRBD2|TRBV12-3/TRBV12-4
TGTGCCAGCAACAGAGCGGGGGACTCCTACGAGCAGTACTTC
CASNRAGDSYEQYF
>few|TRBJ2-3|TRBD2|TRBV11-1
TGTGCCAGCAGCCTAATCGGGACTAGCGGGGGTAGCACAGATACGCAGTATTTT
CASSLIGTSGGSTDTQYF
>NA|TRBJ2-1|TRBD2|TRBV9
TGTGCCAGCAGCCCAGCGGGAGGGCACGGTGAGCAGTTCTTC
CASSPAGGHGEQFF
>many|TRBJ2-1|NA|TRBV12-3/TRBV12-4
TGTGCCAGCAGCTCTGATGGATTGGATGAGCAGTTCTTC
CASSSDGLDEQFF
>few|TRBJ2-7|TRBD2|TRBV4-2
TGTGCCAGCAGCCAAGATCCGGGAACTAGCGGGGGCTCTCCCTACGAGCAGTACTTC
CASSQDPGTSGGSPYEQYF
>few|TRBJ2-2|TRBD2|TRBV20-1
TGCAGTGCTAGAGAGGCGGGAGGGCCGACCGGGGAGCTGTTTTTT
CSAREAGGPTGELFF
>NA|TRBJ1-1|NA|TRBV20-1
TGCAGTGCTAGAATGGGCTGGAAGGACACTGAAGCTTTCTTT
CSARMGWKDTEAFF
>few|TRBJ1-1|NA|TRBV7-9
TGTGCCAGCAGAAGCGGGGCTGGAGACGTGAACACTGAAGCTTTCTTT
CASRSGAGDVNTEAFF
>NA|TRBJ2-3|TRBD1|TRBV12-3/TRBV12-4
TGTGCCAGCAGTTTCGGGACAGGGGTAAGGAATACGCAGTATTTT
CASSFGTGVRNTQYF